This T cell receptor beta chain was documented in a study of shared clonotypes between healthy human individuals. The study's findings and limits: The low donor count limited represented genetic and exposure-history diversity.

This clone occurred a few times. Its antigen is unknown. Method: immunoSEQ multiplex PCR; TCRdb's copy keeps in-frame clones and lacks some. Of about 450,000 clones in the sample, 65% to 80% are singletons; the top ten hold approximately 12%. V was clipped by 4 bases and J by 1 base; unmatched bases: 9. Germline V gene sequence: CDR1 SEHNR, CDR2 FQNEAQ (reference sequence). The CDR3 is made up of 16 amino acids. The TCR was taken from a woman between 40 and 50 years old in good health. Some clones in this sample may be carry-over from other donors' samples. The sample consisted of PBMCs. The J gene is TRBJ1-1, the V gene TRBV7-9, with 7 bases aligning to TRBD1. The CDR3 loop reads CASSSRRTGGNTEAFF. The CDR3 DNA is TGTGCCAGCAGCTCCCGTCGGACAGGAGGGAACACTGAAGCTTTCTTT. Full variable domain (remainder filled in from reference TRBV7-9 and TRBJ1-1): DTGVSQNPRHKITKRGQNVTFRCDPISEHNRLYWYRQTLGQGPEFLTYFQNEAQLEKSRLLSDRFSAERPKGSFSTLEIQRTEQGDSAMYLCASSSRRTGGNTEAFFGQGTRLTVV.